The 28 T cell receptor beta chains below were found in one sample sequenced in a study of blood T cells in healthy people across ages. It was with a sample-barcoded 5' primer and a J-beta primer mix that a second PCR of roughly 7 to 11 cycles was run. Using its own MiXCR run on the 5' RACE reads, TCRdb lists one record per CDR3 protein. The sample gives about a million distinct CDR3 sequences, roughly two fifths of which show up once; about an eighth is in the top ten. Source material: blood. The receptors come from a man aged 18 to 29 in good health.

The chain has TRBV2 and TRBJ1-2; D is perhaps TRBD1 (6 bases). V dropped 8 bases and J dropped 4 bases, with 11 bases sitting between them. There are 12 residues in the CDR3. The germline CDR1 and CDR2 sequences are SNHLY and FYNNEI. The CDR3 coding sequence is TGTGCCAGCGGGACACGGACCTATGGCTACACCTTC. It encodes CASGTRTYGYTF.

The V and J genes are TRBV20-1 and TRBJ1-4, with D possibly TRBD1 on 6 matching bases. From germline, CDR1 is DFQATT and CDR2 SNEGSKA (reference sequence). The CDR3 is 13 residues long. The V and J ends lost 3 bases and 7 bases respectively, with 12 bases between them. The CDR3 sequence: CSASLTGSEKLFF. DNA for the CDR3: TGCAGTGCTAGCTTAACAGGGAGTGAAAAACTGTTTTTT.

The table lists this clonotype with a few counts. This chain uses TRBV5-1 with TRBJ2-4; D unclear. The CDR3 sequence is 14 residues long. Germline V gene sequence: CDR1 SGHRS, CDR2 YFSETQ. Trimming shortened V by 4 bases and J by 8 bases, and 16 bases separated the two germline ends. CDR3 sequence: CASSPNQDRDIQYF. CDR3 sequence (DNA): TGCGCCAGCAGCCCGAATCAAGATAGGGACATTCAGTACTTC.

The chain uses TRBV7-2 and TRBJ1-1; 7 bases line up with TRBD1. J gave up 11 bases and V 5 bases, and 14 bases lay outside the gene matches. Germline CDR1 and CDR2: SGHTA and FQGNSA. This CDR3 contains 14 residues. The CDR3: CASSVSEGALEAFF. CDR3 bases: TGTGCCAGCAGCGTTTCCGAGGGGGCATTGGAGGCTTTCTTT.

The CDR3 DNA follows: TGCAGTGGGGAGGCGAACCTCGGAGATGAGCAGTTCTTC. It is translated as CSGEANLGDEQFF. The V gene is TRBV20-1, the J gene TRBJ2-1; weak D call: TRBD2 (6 bases). V was pared by 7 bases and J by 8 bases, with 18 bases between. This CDR3 is built from 13 residues. Germline CDR1 and CDR2: DFQATT and SNEGSKA (reference sequence).

This chain connects TRBV12-3 or TRBV12-4 to TRBJ2-3; D might be TRBD2 (5 bases). Trimming removed 4 bases from V and 5 bases from J, with 13 bases in between. This CDR3 has 14 amino acids. The CDR3 region is CASSSSGLVDTQYF. CDR3 DNA sequence: TGTGCCAGCAGTTCCAGTGGACTTGTAGATACGCAGTATTTT.

This chain connects TRBV6-1 to TRBJ2-3, with TRBD1 identical over 9 bases. Germline assignment: CDR1 MNHNS and CDR2 SASEGT. J lost 5 bases, V lost 2 bases, and 5 bases had no gene match. The CDR3 spans 15 residues. The CDR3 region has the DNA TGTGCCAGCAGTGAACAGACAGGGGGAGGAGATACGCAGTATTTT. This gives the protein CASSEQTGGGDTQYF.

The chain uses TRBV2 and TRBJ1-1; D gene ambiguous. The CDR3 consists of 14 residues. Trimming removed 4 bases from V and 2 bases from J, with 11 bases in between. Looked up from germline, CDR1 is SNHLY and CDR2 is FYNNEI. CDR3 sequence (DNA): TGTGCCAGCAGTGCTTTGATGGGTAACACTGAAGCTTTCTTT. The encoded protein is CASSALMGNTEAFF.

The table lists this clonotype with a few counts. This chain joins TRBV7-2 and TRBJ2-1; D unresolved. The CDR3 extends over 15 amino acids. V was trimmed by 5 bases and J by 3 bases, leaving 14 bases between them. Germline V lookup: CDR1 SGHTA, CDR2 FQGNSA. CDR3 bases: TGTGCCAGCAGCAACACCTACGGCCTCTACAATGAGCAGTTCTTC. It codes for CASSNTYGLYNEQFF.

The gene calls are TRBV12-3 or TRBV12-4 and TRBJ2-6; D may be TRBD1 (5 bases). The CDR3 extends over 16 amino acids. With 0 bases removed from V and 2 bases from J, the gap between germline ends came to 8 bases. CDR3 sequence reads: CASSLAGRAGANVLTF. As DNA, the CDR3 is TGTGCCAGCAGTTTAGCGGGCAGGGCTGGGGCCAACGTCCTGACTTTC.

The J gene is TRBJ1-5, the V gene TRBV14; D is ambiguous. Germline V lookup: CDR1 SGHDN, CDR2 FVKESK. V was clipped by 4 bases and J by 6 bases, with 7 bases between them. This CDR3 region has 12 residues. The CDR3 loop is CASSLYSQPQHF. CDR3 sequence (DNA): TGTGCCAGCAGCCTTTATAGTCAGCCCCAGCATTTT. Full variable domain (rest looked up from reference TRBV14 and TRBJ1-5): EAGVTQFPSHSVIEKGQTVTLRCDPISGHDNLYWYRRVMGKEIKFLLHFVKESKQDESGMPNNRFLAERTGGTYSTLKVQPAELEDSGVYFCASSLYSQPQHFGDGTRLSIL.

The CDR3 spells CASSYSTRGGYGYTF. The CDR3 nucleotides are TGTGCCAGCAGTTACTCGACTCGGGGGGGCTATGGCTACACCTTC. V is TRBV6-5 and J is TRBJ1-2; D might be TRBD1 (5 bases). Deletions cut 0 bases from V and 4 bases from J, with 12 bases between. The CDR3 consists of 15 residues. CDR1 and CDR2 from the germline V gene are MNHEY and SVGAGI.

This clonotype was recorded at least ten times. V is TRBV2 and J is TRBJ2-3, with D perhaps TRBD1 or TRBD2 (5 bases each). Trimming left V 6 bases short and J 5 bases short, with 15 bases between. CDR1 SNHLY and CDR2 FYNNEI come from the germline V gene. There are 14 residues in the CDR3. The chain's CDR3 is CASSVPFGGDTQYF. The CDR3, as DNA: TGTGCCAGCAGCGTCCCGTTTGGGGGAGATACGCAGTATTTT.

This clonotype was seen at least ten times. A much more abundant neighbour one base away suggests this may be a read error. The CDR3 DNA follows: TGTGCCAGCAGTCCCCGTGACAGAGAAGAGACCCAGTACTTC. Its protein is CASSPRDREETQYF. The chain uses TRBV12-3 or TRBV12-4 and TRBJ2-5; the D gene is possibly TRBD1 (5 bases). The V end was cut by 5 bases, the J end by 3 bases, with 13 bases between. The CDR3 runs 14 residues.

This chain joins TRBV10-3 and TRBJ2-1; perhaps TRBD2 as D (6 bases). This CDR3 spans 17 amino acids. Germline V gives CDR1 ENHRY, CDR2 SYGVKD. The ends were cut back, 6 bases at V and 6 bases at J, with 24 bases in the middle. CDR3 sequence: CAIRSTLARPAVNEQFF. CDR3 sequence (DNA): TGTGCCATCAGAAGCACTCTAGCGAGGCCGGCGGTCAATGAGCAGTTCTTC.

This clonotype was detected only a few times. The genes are TRBV20-1 and TRBJ1-4; no clear D. Trimming took 3 bases from V and 6 from J, leaving 11 bases between them. CDR1 DFQATT and CDR2 SNEGSKA come from the germline V gene (reference sequence). This CDR3 has 13 residues. The CDR3 bases are TGCAGTGCTAGGTTGGTGGCAGATGAAAAACTGTTTTTT. Amino acids: CSARLVADEKLFF.

This clonotype was found a few times. The V call is TRBV4-3, the J call TRBJ2-1; D might be TRBD1 or TRBD2, each matching 5 bases. Germline CDR1 and CDR2: LGHNA and YSLEER. The CDR3 contains 16 residues. V was shortened by 1 base and J by 3 bases, with 13 bases between the two germline ends. Written as DNA, the CDR3 is TGCGCCAGCAGCCAAGTGGGACGAGCGAACTACAATGAGCAGTTCTTC. Translated: CASSQVGRANYNEQFF.

This clonotype was counted between two and nine times. The gene calls are TRBV27 and TRBJ1-2; 8 positions match TRBD1. Looked up from germline, CDR1 is MNHEY and CDR2 is SMNVEV (reference sequence). V trimming: 3 bases; J trimming: 4 bases; junction bases outside the gene matches: 4. The CDR3 sequence is 14 residues long. Here the CDR3 DNA reads TGTGCCAGCAGTTTCAGGGGGCCTCGCTATGGCTACACCTTC. Encoded protein: CASSFRGPRYGYTF.

This clonotype appeared many times. V is TRBV18 and J is TRBJ2-4, with D tentatively TRBD1 (7 bases). Germline V CDR1 and CDR2: KGHSH, LQKENI. This CDR3 spans 15 amino acids. The ends were cut back, 2 bases at V and 9 bases at J, with 17 bases in the middle. The CDR3 protein is CASSPMEGAWPIQYF. In DNA, the CDR3 is TGTGCCAGCTCACCAATGGAGGGGGCATGGCCCATTCAGTACTTC.

As concerns this clonotype: A read error may account for a junction end that differs from germline. The chain uses TRBV7-2 and TRBJ2-7; D gene uncertain. CDR1 and CDR2 from the germline V gene are SGHTA and FQGNSA. There are 14 residues in the CDR3. CDR3 nucleotide sequence: TGTGCCAGCAGCTTACAAGGAAACTCCGACGAGCAGTACTTC. Translated, it gives CASSLQGNSDEQYF. Full variable domain (outside the CDR3, taken from reference TRBV7-2 and TRBJ2-7): GAGVSQSPSNKVTEKGKDVELRCDPISGHTALYWYRQSLGQGLEFLIYFQGNSAPDKSGLPSDRFSAERTGGSVSTLTIQRTQQEDSAVYLCASSLQGNSDEQYFGPGTRLTVT.

The chain employs TRBV9 and TRBJ2-3; no clear D. The germline V gene has CDR1 SGDLS and CDR2 YYNGEE. Trimming took 2 bases from V and 2 from J, leaving 6 bases between them. CDR3 length equals 13 residues. CDR3 in amino acids: CASSVANTDTQYF. CDR3 in DNA: TGTGCCAGCAGCGTCGCAAACACAGATACGCAGTATTTT.

This clonotype has a single count. The genes are TRBV6-6 and TRBJ1-1; D is perhaps TRBD1 (6 bases). The CDR3 length is 15 residues. Looked up from germline, CDR1 is MNHNY and CDR2 is SVGAGI (reference sequence). Trimming pared 4 bases from V and 1 base from J, leaving 13 bases between. This chain's CDR3 is CASSWSRGRNTEAFF. CDR3 coding DNA: TGTGCCAGCAGTTGGAGCAGGGGAAGGAACACTGAAGCTTTCTTT.

The chain joins TRBV10-3 to TRBJ1-6, with D possibly being TRBD1 (5 bases). Germline values: CDR1 ENHRY, CDR2 SYGVKD. Trimming took 6 bases from V and 7 from J, leaving 13 bases between them. This CDR3 region has 14 residues. CDR3 bases: TGTGCCATCAGGTCAGACAGCGGGAATTCACCCCTCCACTTT. Translated: CAIRSDSGNSPLHF.

This clonotype was seen a handful of times. The chain joins TRBV27 to TRBJ1-2; TRBD1 matches at 7 bases. The J segment lost 8 bases and the V segment lost 2 bases, leaving 11 bases of the junction unmatched. CDR1 is MNHEY and CDR2 is SMNVEV in the germline V gene (reference sequence). CDR3 length: 15 amino acids. CDR3 sequence reads: CASSLVGGSSHGYTF. The CDR3 DNA follows: TGTGCCAGCAGTTTAGTAGGGGGCTCTTCCCACGGCTACACCTTC.

The chain combines TRBV15 with TRBJ2-3; the D is unclear. This CDR3 comprises 13 residues. The germline V and J ends were trimmed by 7 bases and 0 bases, with 8 bases remaining between them. Per germline, CDR1 LNHNV and CDR2 YYDKDF (reference sequence). The CDR3 DNA is TGTGCCACCAACGCAGACAGCACAGATACGCAGTATTTT. It codes for CATNADSTDTQYF.

The chain uses TRBV7-8 and TRBJ2-5; D call uncertain. V was cut by 7 bases and J by 4 bases, with 7 bases left in between. This CDR3 has 11 amino acids. Germline assignment: CDR1 SGHVS and CDR2 FQNEAQ. The CDR3 bases are TGTGCCAGCATTCTGGGAGAGACCCAGTACTTC. Protein: CASILGETQYF.

The chain couples TRBV9 to TRBJ2-3; 12 bases match TRBD2. The CDR3 is 21 residues long. CDR1 SGDLS and CDR2 YYNGEE come from the germline V gene. J was trimmed by 1 base and V by 1 base; bases with no gene match: 16. The CDR3 region has the DNA TGTGCCAGCAGCGTAACCCCTAGCGGGGGGGATTCGTTTCTCCGCACAGATACGCAGTATTTT. Protein: CASSVTPSGGDSFLRTDTQYF.

This clonotype was detected a few times. The chain employs TRBV27 and TRBJ1-1, with D unresolved. Germline assignment: CDR1 MNHEY and CDR2 SMNVEV (reference sequence). Trimming cost V 5 bases and J 4 bases, with 11 bases left between them. The CDR3 consists of 13 residues. CDR3 sequence reads: CASSKKSSTEAFF. CDR3 bases: TGTGCCAGCAGTAAAAAATCAAGCACTGAAGCTTTCTTT.